This passage covers 24 T cell receptor beta chains from one sample sequenced in a study of blood T cells in healthy people across ages (dated by TCRdb to about 2015). The library came from 5' RACE. Sequencing took place on an Illumina HiSeq 2500. A second about 7 to 12 cycle PCR used a sample-barcoded 5' primer and a J-beta primer mix. The public reads were reprocessed in TCRdb via fastp at Q25 and MiXCR, keeping in-frame beta chains. One record per CDR3 amino acid sequence lists the most common genes and DNA. The sample yields approximately 900,000 distinct CDR3 sequences; approximately 49% were counted once. Around 15% of the sample belongs to the ten largest clones. What was sequenced was blood. The receptors originated from a young man in good health.

This sequence joins TRBV11-2 and TRBJ2-5; D may be TRBD1 or TRBD2 (5 bases each). Germline CDR1 is SGHAT and CDR2 is FQNNGV. Between the trimmed V and J ends, which lost 6 bases and 6 bases, there was a span of 14 bases. The CDR3 has 13 amino acids. The CDR3 DNA reads as TGTGCCAGCAGTCTACCGGGGCCGCAGACCCAGTACTTC. This gives the protein CASSLPGPQTQYF.

The chain couples TRBV5-1 to TRBJ1-4, with D unresolved. The CDR3 has 13 residues. Germline loops: CDR1 SGHRS, CDR2 YFSETQ. V was cut by 5 bases and J by 3 bases, with 8 bases left in between. The CDR3 is CASRGFANEKLFF. CDR3 nucleotides: TGCGCCAGCAGAGGGTTCGCTAATGAAAAACTGTTTTTT.

This clonotype was counted at least ten times. The J gene is TRBJ1-1, the V gene TRBV7-2; 8 positions match TRBD1. Germline CDR1 SGHTA, CDR2 FQGNSA. CDR3 length: 14 amino acids. Trimming removed 5 bases from V and 5 bases from J; junction bases left unmatched: 7. CDR3 coding DNA: TGTGCCAGCAGCGCTGGACAGGGCAGGACTGAAGCTTTCTTT. It yields the protein CASSAGQGRTEAFF. The full variable domain, completed using reference TRBV7-2 and TRBJ1-1, is GAGVSQSPSNKVTEKGKDVELRCDPISGHTALYWYRQSLGQGLEFLIYFQGNSAPDKSGLPSDRFSAERTGGSVSTLTIQRTQQEDSAVYLCASSAGQGRTEAFFGQGTRLTVV.

The genes are TRBV5-1 and TRBJ2-2, with D unclear. The germline V gene has CDR1 SGHRS and CDR2 YFSETQ. With 4 bases removed from V and 0 bases from J, the gap between germline ends came to 7 bases. The CDR3 spans 14 residues. CDR3 nucleotide sequence: TGCGCCAGCAGCGTAGACCCGAACACCGGGGAGCTGTTTTTT. Translated, it gives CASSVDPNTGELFF.

Only a few counts were recorded for this clonotype. The gene calls are TRBV5-6 and TRBJ1-2; D remains unclear. Per germline, CDR1 SGHDT and CDR2 YYEEEE. This CDR3 is built from 19 residues. V lost 2 bases, J lost 0 bases, and 23 bases lay in between. The CDR3 here is CASSFWLSQPGLTNYGYTF. Here the CDR3 DNA reads TGTGCCAGCAGCTTTTGGTTGAGCCAGCCGGGGTTGACTAACTATGGCTACACCTTC.

The J gene is TRBJ2-1, the V gene TRBV3-1, with 10 bases aligning to TRBD2. Germline values: CDR1 LGHDT, CDR2 YNNKEL (reference sequence). V dropped 1 base and J dropped 6; count of bases not matched to a gene: 3. The CDR3 extends over 15 amino acids. The CDR3 region is CASSQVAGGVNEQFF. As DNA, the CDR3 is TGTGCCAGCAGCCAAGTAGCGGGGGGTGTCAATGAGCAGTTCTTC.

The chain employs TRBV7-2 and TRBJ2-2; D is unresolved. V gave up 0 bases and J gave up 4 bases, with 9 bases separating them. CDR1 and CDR2 from the germline V gene are SGHTA and FQGNSA. The CDR3 is 15 amino acids. The CDR3 loop is CASSLARSGTGELFF. DNA for the CDR3: TGTGCCAGCAGCTTAGCTAGGAGTGGCACCGGGGAGCTGTTTTTT.

This clonotype was seen only a few times. This chain uses TRBV20-1 with TRBJ1-2; a possible D gene is TRBD1 (5 bases). The V end was cut by 6 bases, the J end by 4 bases, with 15 bases between. CDR1 and CDR2 (germline): DFQATT, SNEGSKA (reference sequence). The CDR3 spans 13 residues. The CDR3 region is CSARLTVGYGYTF. The DNA for the CDR3 is TGCAGTGCCAGGCTGACAGTGGGCTATGGCTACACCTTC.

This chain uses TRBV30 with TRBJ2-7; D call uncertain. The germline V gene encodes CDR1 GTSNPN and CDR2 SVGIG (reference sequence). Trimming shortened V by 5 bases and J by 2 bases, and 13 bases separated the two germline ends. The CDR3 length is 13 residues. The CDR3 DNA reads as TGTGCCTGGGCCTCCCCACCAGCCTACGAGCAGTACTTC. Translating gives CAWASPPAYEQYF.

The chain combines TRBV7-2 with TRBJ2-2, with TRBD1 matching over 7 bases. CDR1 is SGHTA, CDR2 FQGNSA, per germline. CDR3 length: 18 residues. V lost 6 bases and J lost 0; bases outside the gene matches: 13. CDR3 sequence reads: CASSLRRWGTANTGELFF. The CDR3 DNA reads TGTGCCAGCAGTTTGCGCCGATGGGGGACAGCGAACACCGGGGAGCTGTTTTTT.

The CDR3, as DNA: TGCGCCAGCAACGAGCGGGGGGGCCCTATGACCCAGTACTTC. Its translation is CASNERGGPMTQYF. The rearrangement links TRBV5-1 to TRBJ2-5, with 10 bases aligning to TRBD2. V gave up 6 bases and J gave up 7 bases; unmatched junction bases: 9. The V gene's germline CDR1 is SGHRS and CDR2 YFSETQ. The CDR3 sequence is 14 residues long.

The chain couples TRBV27 to TRBJ2-5; a weak D match, TRBD1 (6 bases). The better agreement between TRBJ2-7 and the DNA end casts doubt on the J call. CDR1 is MNHEY and CDR2 is SMNVEV in the germline V gene (reference sequence). This CDR3 comprises 16 residues. The CDR3 loop reads CASTAAGTRSEGEQYF. For the CDR3, the DNA is TGTGCCAGCACCGCCGCCGGGACAAGAAGTGAGGGCGAGCAGTACTTC.

This clonotype was seen more than once but under ten times. CDR3 DNA: TGCAGTGCTAGAGACCTAGCGGGGGGTGCAGATACGCAGTATTTT. This sequence encodes CSARDLAGGADTQYF. The chain carries TRBV20-1 and TRBJ2-3, with 11 bases fitting TRBD2. The trim removed 0 bases at V and 4 bases at J, leaving 3 bases unmatched. Per the germline V gene, CDR1 is DFQATT and CDR2 is SNEGSKA (reference sequence). CDR3 length: 15 residues.

Only a few counts were recorded for this clonotype. This sequence joins TRBV12-3 or TRBV12-4 and TRBJ1-1; D may be TRBD1 (5 bases). V was trimmed by 3 bases and J by 11 bases, leaving 10 bases between them. CDR3 length: 11 amino acids. The CDR3 DNA reads TGTGCCAGCAGTTTGGGAAGGGACGCTTTCTTT. This encodes CASSLGRDAFF.

The chain recombines TRBV5-1 with TRBJ1-4, with TRBD1 matching 9 bases. This CDR3 comprises 18 residues. V lost 5 bases to trimming and J lost 0 bases; unmatched junction nucleotides: 11. CDR1 and CDR2 (germline): SGHRS, YFSETQ. The CDR3 DNA is TGCGCCAGCAGTTCGGCTAGGACAGGGGCCCCAACTAATGAAAAACTGTTTTTT. It is translated as CASSSARTGAPTNEKLFF.

This clonotype has only a few counts. The rearrangement links TRBV9 to TRBJ2-1; D tentatively reads TRBD1 or TRBD2 (5 bases each). CDR1 SGDLS and CDR2 YYNGEE come from the germline V gene. Trimming took 4 bases from V and 2 from J, leaving 19 bases between them. This CDR3 region has 17 residues. CDR3 residues: CASSTRELGEAYNEQFF. The CDR3 DNA reads TGTGCCAGCAGCACACGTGAATTGGGGGAAGCCTACAATGAGCAGTTCTTC.

DNA for the CDR3: TGTGCCAGCAGTTTTCGTTCTGAGCGGGGAGCAGATACGCAGTATTTT. It encodes CASSFRSERGADTQYF. The chain links TRBV28 to TRBJ2-3; 7 bases map to TRBD2. Germline V CDR1 and CDR2: MDHEN, SYDVKM. The CDR3 is 16 residues long. V lost 3 bases and J lost 4; bases outside the gene matches: 10. Based on the CDR3 plus reference TRBV28 and TRBJ2-3, the full variable domain is DVKVTQSSRYLVKRTGEKVFLECVQDMDHENMFWYRQDPGLGLRLIYFSYDVKMKEKGDIPEGYSVSREKKERFSLILESASTNQTSMYLCASSFRSERGADTQYFGPGTRLTVL.

This clonotype was counted a few times. This chain links TRBV3-1 with TRBJ1-5, with TRBD1 as a possible D gene (5 bases). CDR3 length: 16 amino acids. V lost 0 bases to trimming and J lost 6 bases, with 15 bases between them. The germline V gene encodes CDR1 LGHDT and CDR2 YNNKEL (reference sequence). CDR3 sequence (DNA): TGTGCCAGCAGCCAAGATGGTTCCGGGGGGGGTCAGCCCCAGCATTTT. This encodes CASSQDGSGGGQPQHF.

The chain carries TRBV7-9 and TRBJ1-2; TRBD1 aligns across 7 bases. Trimming removed 4 bases from V and 8 bases from J; junction bases left unmatched: 13. Per the germline V gene, CDR1 is SEHNR and CDR2 is FQNEAQ (reference sequence). CDR3 size: 15 residues. The CDR3 nucleotides read TGTGCCAGCAGCTCGGTCGACAGGGTGAATTCCGGCTACACCTTC. It yields the protein CASSSVDRVNSGYTF. Supplemented by reference TRBV7-9 and TRBJ1-2, the full variable domain reads DTGVSQNPRHKITKRGQNVTFRCDPISEHNRLYWYRQTLGQGPEFLTYFQNEAQLEKSRLLSDRFSAERPKGSFSTLEIQRTEQGDSAMYLCASSSVDRVNSGYTFGSGTRLTVV.

The V and J genes are TRBV5-1 and TRBJ2-1; 7 bases fit TRBD1. CDR1 is SGHRS, CDR2 YFSETQ, per germline. There are 15 residues in the CDR3. Trimming removed 4 bases from V and 10 bases from J; junction bases left unmatched: 14. CDR3 in DNA: TGCGCCAGCAGCGGTGGACAGGCCTCCGAAGCGGAGCAGTTCTTC. Translation gives CASSGGQASEAEQFF.

A single count supports this clonotype. V and J are TRBV7-2 and TRBJ1-1; D is ambiguous. Germline lookup yields CDR1 SGHTA and CDR2 FQGNSA. The CDR3 length is 12 residues. Deletions cut 2 bases from V and 9 bases from J, with 10 bases between. The CDR3 sequence is CASSLNPGQAFF. The CDR3 region has the DNA TGTGCCAGCAGCTTAAACCCTGGGCAAGCTTTCTTT.

The J gene is TRBJ1-2, the V gene TRBV30; 8 bases agree with TRBD1. The length of the CDR3 is 15 residues. Per germline, CDR1 GTSNPN and CDR2 SVGIG (reference sequence). V lost 7 bases and J lost 8; bases outside the gene matches: 18. The CDR3 DNA reads TGTGCCTTTCGTACCGGGACAGGTACTGGATTCGGCTACACCTTC. Protein product: CAFRTGTGTGFGYTF.

The chain employs TRBV20-1 and TRBJ1-5, with unresolved D. Germline lookup yields CDR1 DFQATT and CDR2 SNEGSKA (reference sequence). The CDR3 covers 12 residues. V shed 3 bases and J shed 5 bases, with 8 bases lying between them. The CDR3 sequence is CSASGKDQPQHF. DNA for the CDR3: TGCAGTGCTAGCGGCAAGGATCAGCCCCAGCATTTT.

This clonotype appeared many times. The CDR3 DNA reads TGTGCCAGCAGCGCTGGTTCACTTAGGGATGAGCAGTTCTTC. This sequence encodes CASSAGSLRDEQFF. The rearrangement joins TRBV11-3 to TRBJ2-1; no clear D. In germline, CDR1 is SGHNT, CDR2 YENEEA. The CDR3 spans 14 residues. Trimming cost V 5 bases and J 8 bases, with 16 bases left between them.